In its sample, the clone carrying this T cell receptor (beta chain) was seen a few times. Antigen specificity is unknown. Diagnostic decisions used clinical symptoms, serum thyroxine and TRAb, thyroid ultrasound and orbital computed tomography. The PBMCs had their origin in roughly 9.4 ml of fresh peripheral blood. V was trimmed by 7 bases and J by 4 bases, leaving 10 bases between them. The CDR3 runs 13 residues. The germline gives CDR1 WNHNN, CDR2 SYGVQD (reference sequence). This sample was included in a study of T cells in Graves' hyperthyroidism and ophthalmopathy. Looking at the study overall: Peripheral blood draws took place at initial diagnosis, ahead of any treatment. The study, taken as a whole, reports: Expanded thyroid clonotypes (above 0.001) were mostly also found in blood.

The source material, RNA transcripts, was used to amplify TCR beta CDR3 regions. The HTBI primer set drove a first-round RT-PCR of the TCR CDR3. TCRdb fed the multiplex PCR reads into MiXCR, producing one record per CDR3 protein. The profile shows about 480,000 distinct CDR3 sequences, around a fifth of them singletons. The chain links TRBV10-1 to TRBJ2-2, with no clear D. This TCR was recovered from a woman in her seventies with Graves' ophthalmopathy. Sequencing was performed on blood. This CDR3 is CASMGQTTGELFF. CDR3 coding DNA: TGCGCCAGCATGGGCCAGACCACCGGGGAGCTGTTTTTT.